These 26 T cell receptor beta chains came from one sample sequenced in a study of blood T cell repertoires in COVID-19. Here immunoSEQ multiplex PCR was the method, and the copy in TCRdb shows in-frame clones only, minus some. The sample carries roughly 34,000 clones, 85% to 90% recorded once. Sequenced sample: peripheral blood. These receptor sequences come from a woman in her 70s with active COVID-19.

The CDR3 DNA sequence: TGTGCCAGCGGCTCCCAAGCTGGGACTTATAGCACAGATACGCAGTATTTT. Amino acids: CASGSQAGTYSTDTQYF. J is TRBJ2-3 and V is TRBV7-8; tentative D call: TRBD2 (6 bases). Per the germline V gene, CDR1 is SGHVS and CDR2 is FQNEAQ. The CDR3 runs 17 residues. V lost 8 bases, J lost 0 bases, and 21 bases lay in between.

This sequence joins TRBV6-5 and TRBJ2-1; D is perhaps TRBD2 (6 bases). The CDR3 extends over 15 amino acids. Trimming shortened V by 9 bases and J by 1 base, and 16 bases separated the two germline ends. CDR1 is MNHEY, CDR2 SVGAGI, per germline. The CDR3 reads CASVPSGLSYNEQFF. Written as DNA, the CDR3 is TGTGCCAGTGTACCGAGCGGGTTATCCTACAATGAGCAGTTCTTC.

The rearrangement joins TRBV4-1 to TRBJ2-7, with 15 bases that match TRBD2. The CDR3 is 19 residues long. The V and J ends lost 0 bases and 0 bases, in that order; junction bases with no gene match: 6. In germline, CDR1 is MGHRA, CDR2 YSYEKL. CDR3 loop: CASSQDQGLAGGSSYEQYF. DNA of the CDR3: TGCGCCAGCAGCCAAGATCAGGGACTAGCGGGGGGATCCTCCTACGAGCAGTACTTC.

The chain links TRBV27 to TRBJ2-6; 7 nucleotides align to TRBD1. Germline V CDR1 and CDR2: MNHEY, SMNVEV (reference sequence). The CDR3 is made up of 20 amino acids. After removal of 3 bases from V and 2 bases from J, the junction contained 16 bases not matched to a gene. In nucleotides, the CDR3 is TGTGCCAGCAGTTTCAGCCTCCCAGGGGGTGACTTCGCTGGGGCCAACGTCCTGACTTTC. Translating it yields CASSFSLPGGDFAGANVLTF.

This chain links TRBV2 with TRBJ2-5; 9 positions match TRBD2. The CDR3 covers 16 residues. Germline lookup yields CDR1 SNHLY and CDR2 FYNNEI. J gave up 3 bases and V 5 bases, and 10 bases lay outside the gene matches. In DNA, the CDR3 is TGTGCCAGCAGTTTTTTAAGGCGGGGGGGCGAAGAGACCCAGTACTTC. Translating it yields CASSFLRRGGEETQYF.

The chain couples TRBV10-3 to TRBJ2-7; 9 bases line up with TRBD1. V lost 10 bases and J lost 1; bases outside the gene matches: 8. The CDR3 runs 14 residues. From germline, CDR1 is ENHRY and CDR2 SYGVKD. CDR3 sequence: CATAPGQGSYEQYF. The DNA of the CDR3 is TGTGCCACCGCCCCGGGACAGGGTTCCTACGAGCAGTACTTC.

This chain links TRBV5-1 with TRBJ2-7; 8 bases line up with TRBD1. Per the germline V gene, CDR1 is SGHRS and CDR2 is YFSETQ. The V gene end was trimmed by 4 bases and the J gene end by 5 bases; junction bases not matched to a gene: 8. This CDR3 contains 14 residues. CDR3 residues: CASSLEDRDNEQYF. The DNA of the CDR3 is TGCGCCAGCAGCCTGGAGGACAGGGACAACGAGCAGTACTTC. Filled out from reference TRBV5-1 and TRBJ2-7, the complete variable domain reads KAGVTQTPRYLIKTRGQQVTLSCSPISGHRSVSWYQQTPGQGLQFLFEYFSETQRNKGNFPGRFSGRQFSNSRSEMNVSTLELGDSALYLCASSLEDRDNEQYFGPGTRLTVT.

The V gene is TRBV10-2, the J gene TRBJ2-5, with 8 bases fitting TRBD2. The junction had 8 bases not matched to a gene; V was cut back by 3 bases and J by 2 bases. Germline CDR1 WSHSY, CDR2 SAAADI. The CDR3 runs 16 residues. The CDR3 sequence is CASSDSGGGKQETQYF. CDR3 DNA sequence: TGCGCCAGCAGTGATAGTGGCGGGGGGAAACAAGAGACCCAGTACTTC.

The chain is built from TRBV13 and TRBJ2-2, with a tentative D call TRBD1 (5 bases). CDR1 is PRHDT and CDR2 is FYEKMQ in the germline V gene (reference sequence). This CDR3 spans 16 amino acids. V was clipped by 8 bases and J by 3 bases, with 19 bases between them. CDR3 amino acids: CASGLRKDTYTGELFF. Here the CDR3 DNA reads TGTGCCAGCGGGTTGAGGAAGGACACGTACACCGGGGAGCTGTTTTTT.

CDR3 nucleotides: TGTGCCAGCAGCCAGACCCAGGGTCGCGAGCAGTACTTC. Its protein is CASSQTQGREQYF. The chain is built from TRBV4-2 and TRBJ2-7; tentative D call: TRBD1 (5 bases). The germline V and J ends were trimmed by 3 bases and 6 bases, with 12 bases remaining between them. Germline V gene data show CDR1 as LGHNA and CDR2 as YNFKEQ. CDR3 length equals 13 residues.

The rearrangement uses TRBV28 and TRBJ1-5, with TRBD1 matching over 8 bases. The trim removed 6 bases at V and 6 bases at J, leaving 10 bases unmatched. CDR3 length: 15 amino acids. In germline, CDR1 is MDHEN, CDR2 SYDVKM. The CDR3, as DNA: TGTGCCAGCAGGATACCGGACAGGGACGGTCAGCCCCAGCATTTT. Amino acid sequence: CASRIPDRDGQPQHF.

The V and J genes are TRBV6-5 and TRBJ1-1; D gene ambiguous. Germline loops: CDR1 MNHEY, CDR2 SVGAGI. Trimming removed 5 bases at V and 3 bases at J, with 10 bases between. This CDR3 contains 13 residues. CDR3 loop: CASSRGSDTEAFF. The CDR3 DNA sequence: TGTGCCAGCAGTCGCGGGTCGGACACTGAAGCTTTCTTT.

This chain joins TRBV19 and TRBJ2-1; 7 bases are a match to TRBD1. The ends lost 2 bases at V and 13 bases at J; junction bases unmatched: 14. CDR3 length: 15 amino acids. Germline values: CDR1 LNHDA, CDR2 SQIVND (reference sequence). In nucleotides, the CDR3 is TGTGCCAGTAGTATACAGGGGGAGTTGGGGGCGACCCAGTTCTTC. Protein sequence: CASSIQGELGATQFF.

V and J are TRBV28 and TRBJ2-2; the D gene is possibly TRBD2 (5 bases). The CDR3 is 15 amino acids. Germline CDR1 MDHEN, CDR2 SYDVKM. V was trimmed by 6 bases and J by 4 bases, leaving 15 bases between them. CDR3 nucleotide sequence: TGTGCCAGCAGAGCACTAGTTTCAGGCACCGGGGAGCTGTTTTTT. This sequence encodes CASRALVSGTGELFF.

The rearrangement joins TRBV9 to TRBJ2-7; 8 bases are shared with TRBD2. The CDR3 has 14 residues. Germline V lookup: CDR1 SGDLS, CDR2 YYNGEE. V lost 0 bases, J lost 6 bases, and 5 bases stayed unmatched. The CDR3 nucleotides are TGTGCCAGCAGCGTAGCTCGGGGGGGTGGCGAGCAGTACTTC. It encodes CASSVARGGGEQYF.

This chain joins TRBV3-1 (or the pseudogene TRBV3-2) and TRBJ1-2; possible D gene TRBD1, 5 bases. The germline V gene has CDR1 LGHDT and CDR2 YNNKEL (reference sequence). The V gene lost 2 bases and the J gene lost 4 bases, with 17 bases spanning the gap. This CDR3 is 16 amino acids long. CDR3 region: CASSQHSGGKRYGYTF. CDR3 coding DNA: TGTGCCAGCAGCCAACACTCGGGGGGAAAGCGCTATGGCTACACCTTC.

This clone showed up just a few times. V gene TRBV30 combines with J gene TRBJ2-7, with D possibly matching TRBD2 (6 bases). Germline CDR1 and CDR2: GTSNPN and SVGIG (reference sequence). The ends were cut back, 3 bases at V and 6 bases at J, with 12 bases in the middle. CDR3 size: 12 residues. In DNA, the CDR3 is TGTGCCTGGAGCCCTATGGGGGGCGAGCAGTACTTC. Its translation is CAWSPMGGEQYF.

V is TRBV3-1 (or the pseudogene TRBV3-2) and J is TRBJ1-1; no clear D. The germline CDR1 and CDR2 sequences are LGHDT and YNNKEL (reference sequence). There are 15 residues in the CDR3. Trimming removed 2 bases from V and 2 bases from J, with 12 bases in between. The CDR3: CASSQYGQANTEAFF. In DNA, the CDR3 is TGTGCCAGCAGCCAATACGGCCAGGCCAACACTGAAGCTTTCTTT.

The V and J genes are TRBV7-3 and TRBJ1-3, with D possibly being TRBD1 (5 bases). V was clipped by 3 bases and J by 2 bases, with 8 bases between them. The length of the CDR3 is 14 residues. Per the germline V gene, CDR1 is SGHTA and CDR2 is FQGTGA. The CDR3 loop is CASSLAGPGNTIYF. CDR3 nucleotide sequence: TGTGCCAGCAGCTTGGCAGGGCCTGGAAACACCATATATTTT. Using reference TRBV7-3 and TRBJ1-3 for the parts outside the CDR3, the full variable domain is GAGVSQTPSNKVTEKGKYVELRCDPISGHTALYWYRQSLGQGPEFLIYFQGTGAADDSGLPNDRFFAVRPEGSVSTLKIQRTERGDSAVYLCASSLAGPGNTIYFGEGSWLTVV.

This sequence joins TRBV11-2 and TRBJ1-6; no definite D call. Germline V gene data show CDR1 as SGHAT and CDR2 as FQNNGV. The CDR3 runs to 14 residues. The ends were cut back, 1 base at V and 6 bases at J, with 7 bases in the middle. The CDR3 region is CASSLARGNSPLHF. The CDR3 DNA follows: TGTGCCAGCAGCTTAGCTCGGGGTAATTCACCCCTCCACTTT.

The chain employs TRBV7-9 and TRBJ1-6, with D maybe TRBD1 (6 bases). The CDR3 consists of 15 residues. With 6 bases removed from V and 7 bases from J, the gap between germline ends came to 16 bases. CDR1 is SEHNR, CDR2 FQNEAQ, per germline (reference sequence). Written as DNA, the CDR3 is TGTGCCAGCAGGAGATTGGGACATAGAAATTCACCCCTCCACTTT. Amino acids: CASRRLGHRNSPLHF.

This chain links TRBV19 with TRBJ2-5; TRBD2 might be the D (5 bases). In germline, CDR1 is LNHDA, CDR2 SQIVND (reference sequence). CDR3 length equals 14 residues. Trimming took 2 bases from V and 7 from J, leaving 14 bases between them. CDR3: CASSIRELPMTQYF. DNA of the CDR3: TGTGCCAGTAGTATACGGGAACTGCCCATGACCCAGTACTTC.

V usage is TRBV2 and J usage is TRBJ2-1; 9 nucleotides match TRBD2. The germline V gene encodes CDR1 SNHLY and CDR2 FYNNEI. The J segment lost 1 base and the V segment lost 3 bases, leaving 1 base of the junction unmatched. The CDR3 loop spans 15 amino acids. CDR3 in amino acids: CASSDLAGSYNEQFF. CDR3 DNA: TGTGCCAGCAGTGACCTAGCGGGGTCCTACAATGAGCAGTTCTTC.

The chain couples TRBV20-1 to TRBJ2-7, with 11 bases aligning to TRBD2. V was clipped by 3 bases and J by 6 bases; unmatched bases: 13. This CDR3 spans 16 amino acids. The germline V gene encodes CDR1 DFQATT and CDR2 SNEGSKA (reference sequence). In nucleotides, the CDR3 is TGCAGTGCTAGTGGAGTTACGGGGCTAGCGGGGGGCGAGCAGTACTTC. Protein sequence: CSASGVTGLAGGEQYF.

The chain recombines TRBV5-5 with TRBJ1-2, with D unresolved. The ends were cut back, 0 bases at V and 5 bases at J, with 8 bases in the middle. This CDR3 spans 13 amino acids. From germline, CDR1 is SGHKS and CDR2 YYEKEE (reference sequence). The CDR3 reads CASSLGGLYGYTF. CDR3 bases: TGTGCCAGCAGCTTGGGAGGGCTTTATGGCTACACCTTC.

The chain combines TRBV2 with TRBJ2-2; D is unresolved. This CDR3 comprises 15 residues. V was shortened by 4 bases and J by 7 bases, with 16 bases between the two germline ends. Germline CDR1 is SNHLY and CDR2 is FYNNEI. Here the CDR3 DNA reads TGTGCCAGCAGTGCTGATTTCGGTTTGATCGGGGAGCTGTTTTTT. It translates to CASSADFGLIGELFF.